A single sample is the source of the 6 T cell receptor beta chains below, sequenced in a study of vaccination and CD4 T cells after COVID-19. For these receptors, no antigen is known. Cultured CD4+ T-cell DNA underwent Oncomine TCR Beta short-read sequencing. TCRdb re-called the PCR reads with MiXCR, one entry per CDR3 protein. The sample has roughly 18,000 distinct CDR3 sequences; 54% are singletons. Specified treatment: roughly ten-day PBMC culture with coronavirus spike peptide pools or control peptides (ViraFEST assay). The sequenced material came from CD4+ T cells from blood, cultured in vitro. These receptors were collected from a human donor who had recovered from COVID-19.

CDR3 DNA sequence: TGTGCCAGCGGACAGGGAAACACTGAAGCTTTCTTT. It encodes CASGQGNTEAFF. The gene calls are TRBV25-1 and TRBJ1-1; 8 bases align to TRBD1. Unmatched junction bases numbered 1, after V lost 8 bases and J lost 2 bases. The CDR3 totals 12 residues. CDR1 and CDR2 (germline): MGHDK, SYGVNS.

The CDR3 protein is CASSQDQGGHTGELFF. Written as DNA, the CDR3 is TGCGCCAGCAGCCAAGATCAAGGGGGCCACACCGGGGAGCTGTTTTTT. The chain uses TRBV4-1 and TRBJ2-2; 7 bases fit TRBD1. CDR3 length equals 16 residues. Germline trimming cut 0 bases from V and 3 bases from J; bases unmatched to any gene: 4. CDR1 and CDR2 from the germline V gene are MGHRA and YSYEKL.

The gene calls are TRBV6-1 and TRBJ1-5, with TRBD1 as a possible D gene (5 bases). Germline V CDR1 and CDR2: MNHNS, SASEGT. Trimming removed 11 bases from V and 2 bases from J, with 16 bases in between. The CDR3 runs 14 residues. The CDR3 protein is CALVRRGGNQPQHF. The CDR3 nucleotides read TGTGCCCTAGTTCGTAGGGGAGGCAATCAGCCCCAGCATTTT.

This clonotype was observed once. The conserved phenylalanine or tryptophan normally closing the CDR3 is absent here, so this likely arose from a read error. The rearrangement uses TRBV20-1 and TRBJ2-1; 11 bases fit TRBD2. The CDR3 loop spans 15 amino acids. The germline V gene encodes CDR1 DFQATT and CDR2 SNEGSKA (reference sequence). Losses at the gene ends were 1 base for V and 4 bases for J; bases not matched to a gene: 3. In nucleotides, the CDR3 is TGCAGTGCTAGAGGGACTAGCGGGCTATACAATGAGCAGTTCTCC. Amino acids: CSARGTSGLYNEQFS.

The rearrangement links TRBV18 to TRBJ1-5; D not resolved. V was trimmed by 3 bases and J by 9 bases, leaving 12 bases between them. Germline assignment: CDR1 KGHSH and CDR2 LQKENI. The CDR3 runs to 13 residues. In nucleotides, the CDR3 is TGTGCCAGCTCACCGGTGAGGCAATCGCCCCAGCATTTT. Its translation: CASSPVRQSPQHF. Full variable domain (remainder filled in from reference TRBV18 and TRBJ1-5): NAGVMQNPRHLVRRRGQEARLRCSPMKGHSHVYWYRQLPEEGLKFMVYLQKENIIDESGMPKERFSAEFPKEGPSILRIQQVVRGDSAAYFCASSPVRQSPQHFGDGTRLSIL.

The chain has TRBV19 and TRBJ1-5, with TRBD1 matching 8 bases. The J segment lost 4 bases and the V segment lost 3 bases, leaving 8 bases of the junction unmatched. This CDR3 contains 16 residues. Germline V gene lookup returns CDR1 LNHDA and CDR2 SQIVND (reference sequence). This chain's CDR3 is CASSIGTGGLNQPQHF. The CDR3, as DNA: TGTGCCAGTAGTATTGGGACAGGCGGCTTAAATCAGCCCCAGCATTTT.